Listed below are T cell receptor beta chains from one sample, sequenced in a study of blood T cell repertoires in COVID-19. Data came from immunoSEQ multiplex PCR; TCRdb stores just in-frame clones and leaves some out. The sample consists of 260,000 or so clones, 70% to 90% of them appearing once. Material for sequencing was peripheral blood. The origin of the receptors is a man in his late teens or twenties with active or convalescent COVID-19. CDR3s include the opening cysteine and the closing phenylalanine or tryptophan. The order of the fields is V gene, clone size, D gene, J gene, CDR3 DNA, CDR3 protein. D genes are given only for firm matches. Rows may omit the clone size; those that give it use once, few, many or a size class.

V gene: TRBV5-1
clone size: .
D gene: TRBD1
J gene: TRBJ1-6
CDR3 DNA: TGCGCCAGCAGCTTGGCTTCAGGGGGGTCACCCCTCCACTTT
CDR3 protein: CASSLASGGSPLHF

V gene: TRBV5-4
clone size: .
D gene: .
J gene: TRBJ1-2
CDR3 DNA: TGTGCCAGCAGCCCGGTGGGGGGGGCTGGACCCTATGGCTACACCTTC
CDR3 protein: CASSPVGGAGPYGYTF

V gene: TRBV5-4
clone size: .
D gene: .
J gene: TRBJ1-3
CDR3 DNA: TGTGCCAGCAGCCACGGGGTCTCTGGAAACACCATATATTTT
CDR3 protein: CASSHGVSGNTIYF

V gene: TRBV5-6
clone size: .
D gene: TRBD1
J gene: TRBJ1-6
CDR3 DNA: TGTGCCAGCAGCCGGACAGGGAGGCCACCCCTCCACTTT
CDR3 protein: CASSRTGRPPLHF

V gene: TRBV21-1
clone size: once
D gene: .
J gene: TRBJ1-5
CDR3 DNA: TGTGCCAGCAGCATCAGGACAGGGGGCTGGAGCAATCAGCCCCAGCATTTT
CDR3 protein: CASSIRTGGWSNQPQHF

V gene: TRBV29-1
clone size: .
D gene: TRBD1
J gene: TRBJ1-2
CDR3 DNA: TGCAGCGTAACGACAGGGGCAGAAGGCTACACCTTC
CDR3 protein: CSVTTGAEGYTF

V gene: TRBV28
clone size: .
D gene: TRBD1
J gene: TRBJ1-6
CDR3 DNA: TGTGCCAGCAGTACAGGACAGGGATGGTTTTCACCCCTCCACTTT
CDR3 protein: CASSTGQGWFSPLHF

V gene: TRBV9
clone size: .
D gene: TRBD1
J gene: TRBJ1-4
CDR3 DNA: TGTGCCAGCAGCGTGGGACAGGGCCATGAAAAACTGTTTTTT
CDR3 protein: CASSVGQGHEKLFF

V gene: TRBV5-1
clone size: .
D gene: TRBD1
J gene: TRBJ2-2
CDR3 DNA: TGCGCCAGCCGTCTGAAGGGACAGTACACCGGGGAGCTGTTTTTT
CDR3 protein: CASRLKGQYTGELFF

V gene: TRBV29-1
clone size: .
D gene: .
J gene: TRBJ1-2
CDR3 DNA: TGCAGCGTGGCCAGAGGCACTCACTATGGCTACACCTTC
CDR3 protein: CSVARGTHYGYTF

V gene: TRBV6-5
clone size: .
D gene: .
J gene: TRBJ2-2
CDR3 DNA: TGTGCCAGCAGTTATTCCAGGGGACCCACCGGGGAGCTGTTTTTT
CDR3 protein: CASSYSRGPTGELFF

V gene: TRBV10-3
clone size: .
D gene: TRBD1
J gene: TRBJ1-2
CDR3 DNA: TGTGCCAGCACCTCTTCCGGGACAGGGTACTATGGCTACACCTTC
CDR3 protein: CASTSSGTGYYGYTF

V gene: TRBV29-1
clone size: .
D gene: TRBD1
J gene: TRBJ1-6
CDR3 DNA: TGCGGAGTTGGGACAGGGTACGATTCACCCCTCCACTTT
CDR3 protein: CGVGTGYDSPLHF

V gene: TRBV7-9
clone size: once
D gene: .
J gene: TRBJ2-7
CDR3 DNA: TGTGCCAGCAGTTCCGACAGTAGCCCCTACGAGCAGTACTTC
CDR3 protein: CASSSDSSPYEQYF